Here is one T cell receptor (beta chain) with its context. Which antigen it targets is not known. Per-base qualities were not stored, and no clone one base away is much larger. CDR1 and CDR2 are drawn from the germline V gene: SGDLS, YYNGEE. Trimming at the junction amounts to 3 bases on V and 1 base on J, and the germline ends lie 8 bases apart. The CDR3 spans 14 residues, from the cysteine through the phenylalanine. Just CDR3 DNA is preserved here, 42 bases in frame from base 1. The collaborating institutions used their own protocols to collect whole blood in K2EDTA tubes. For TCRbeta analysis, collaborators shipped samples as frozen whole blood, isolated PBMCs, or DNA extracted from either of those sample types. These data come from a study of blood T cell repertoires in COVID-19 (TCRdb year 2020). Regarding the study in general: The collaborator samples originated in the United States, Italy and Spain and spanned the acute and convalescent phases of COVID-19. The samples were drawn from the first 160 participants of the ongoing ImmuneRACE study and from 950 to 1,500 subjects provided by 6 global collaborators. Where available, HLA class I and class II types were taken from metadata supplied by the sample provider and were not determined by assay-based typing. Deeply sampled blood TCRbeta repertoires from subjects exposed to, actively infected with, or recovered from COVID-19 were included in the dataset. A freely available public database, intended as a resource for researchers studying the immune response to SARS-CoV-2, is where the repertoires were released. The sample metadata nearly always contained a de-identified subject ID, COVID-19 status, age in years and sex. The material from the prospective study consisted of cDNA or gDNA derived from T cells, B-cell-depleted T cells, or PBMCs. Summary of the overall study and its limitations: How much clinical and demographic metadata was included differed by source and by participant, and the metadata was provided uncurated.

The immunoSEQ Assay, a bias-controlled multiplex PCR, was used to amplify TCRbeta CDR3 regions from genomic DNA. Concerning the study's data processing: The number of nucleated cells in each sample was estimated by amplification of reference gene primers within the assay. To quantify the absolute abundance of each unique TCRbeta CDR3 rearrangement, sequence reads were collapsed and filtered. For each sample, productive Simpson clonality was calculated by taking the square root of Simpson's diversity index across productive rearrangements. TCRdb mirrors the immuneACCESS table, restricted to in-frame sequences. Some clones are absent from its copies; in checked studies, under half trace to an unresolved V gene, and the reason for the others is unknown. From that table come the V and J calls and clone size; the DNA was used to work out D and trimming. In this sample the table shows 110,000 or so clones, roughly 80% of which occur a single time. Approximately 1.5% of the sample is in the top ten clones.

Recombination joined TRBV9 with TRBJ2-1; TRBD2 is perhaps the D gene, given 5 matching bases. Sequences were obtained from peripheral blood. The sequence was collected from a man aged 50-60 years with acute or convalescent COVID-19. The CDR3 region: CASSEDSSYNEQFF. The DNA sequence is as follows: TGTGCCAGCAGCGAGGACTCGTCCTACAATGAGCAGTTCTTC.